Listed below are T cell receptor beta chains from one sample, sequenced in a study of cytomegalovirus exposure and HLA in healthy donors. This table comes from immunoSEQ multiplex PCR, and its TCRdb copy is limited to in-frame clones, with some not included. The sample data list 200,000 or so clones. Source material: PBMCs. Every receptor here comes from a boy aged 10-17 years in good health and CMV-seronegative. Each CDR3 is given with its conserved first and last residue. The order of the fields is J gene, V gene, D gene, CDR3 protein, CDR3 DNA. D genes are given only for firm matches.

TRBJ1-1,TRBV7-8,-,CASSLGDSNTEAFF,TGTGCCAGCAGCTTAGGAGACAGCAACACTGAAGCTTTCTTT
TRBJ2-7,TRBV7-6,TRBD1,CASSLAGQGKGEQYF,TGTGCCAGCAGCTTAGCGGGACAGGGTAAGGGTGAGCAGTACTTC
TRBJ1-5,TRBV2,TRBD1,CASRADRGNQLQHF,TGTGCCAGCAGGGCAGACAGGGGCAATCAGCTCCAGCATTTT
TRBJ2-1,TRBV20-1,-,CSAEVRGEQFF,TGCAGTGCGGAGGTGCGAGGTGAGCAGTTCTTC
TRBJ1-6,TRBV19,TRBD1,CASSSWDRGPPLHF,TGTGCCAGTAGTAGTTGGGACAGGGGGCCACCCCTCCACTTT
TRBJ2-1,TRBV27,TRBD2,CASSSGLAGNEQFF,TGTGCCAGCAGTTCGGGACTAGCGGGGAATGAGCAGTTCTTC
TRBJ1-5,TRBV27,-,CASSLYGRSNQPQHF,TGTGCCAGCAGTTTATACGGGAGATCCAATCAGCCCCAGCATTTT
TRBJ1-5,TRBV6-1,-,CASRSGYNQPQHF,TGTGCCAGCAGGTCGGGGTATAATCAGCCCCAGCATTTT
TRBJ1-3,TRBV23-1,-,CASSHPPRSSGNTIYF,TGCGCCAGCAGTCACCCCCCCCGGTCCTCTGGAAACACCATATATTTT
TRBJ1-5,TRBV15,-,CATSGFAGGNQPQHF,TGTGCCACCAGCGGATTCGCCGGGGGCAATCAGCCCCAGCATTTT
TRBJ1-2,TRBV6-5,-,CATLRGAGGYTF,TGTGCCACCCTCCGGGGGGCAGGGGGCTACACCTTC
TRBJ1-3,TRBV4-3,-,CASSQDPGAGNTIYF,TGCGCCAGCAGCCAAGATCCGGGGGCTGGAAACACCATATATTTT
TRBJ1-4,TRBV5-4,-,CASSPRPGRTNEKLFF,TGTGCCAGCAGCCCCCGACCCGGCAGGACTAATGAAAAACTGTTTTTT
TRBJ2-2,TRBV4-3,TRBD2,CASSRYSGEMTGELFF,TGCGCCAGCAGCCGCTATAGCGGGGAAATGACCGGGGAGCTGTTTTTT
TRBJ2-5,TRBV30,-,CAWSQGKETQYF,TGTGCCTGGAGTCAGGGGAAAGAGACCCAGTACTTC
TRBJ2-5,TRBV13,-,CASSVHLQETQYF,TGTGCCAGCAGCGTACATTTGCAAGAGACCCAGTACTTC
TRBJ1-3,TRBV10-3,TRBD1,CAISESPTGYARSGNTIYF,TGTGCCATCAGTGAGTCTCCGACAGGGTACGCCAGATCCGGAAACACCATATATTTT
TRBJ2-7,TRBV27,-,CASSWSGITYEQYF,TGTGCCAGCAGTTGGTCAGGGATCACCTACGAGCAGTACTTC
TRBJ2-2,TRBV4-2,TRBD1,CASSLGSGQGAWANTGELFF,TGTGCCAGCAGCCTAGGTTCGGGACAGGGGGCATGGGCGAACACCGGGGAGCTGTTTTTT
TRBJ1-4,TRBV7-9,-,CASSLSDTYFEKLFF,TGTGCCAGCAGCTTATCAGATACGTATTTTGAAAAACTGTTTTTT
TRBJ1-4,TRBV5-1,TRBD1,CASRSGQGTTNEKLFF,TGCGCCAGCAGATCGGGACAGGGGACAACTAATGAAAAACTGTTTTTT
TRBJ2-1,TRBV29-1,TRBD2,CSVAKGLAEEQFF,TGCAGCGTTGCCAAAGGACTAGCGGAAGAGCAGTTCTTC
TRBJ2-1,TRBV7-9,TRBD2,CASTIAGGYNEQFF,TGTGCCAGCACAATAGCGGGGGGATACAATGAGCAGTTCTTC
TRBJ2-7,TRBV28,TRBD1,CASSLGGTGLNEQYF,TGTGCCAGCAGTTTAGGTGGGACAGGGTTAAACGAGCAGTACTTC
TRBJ2-1,TRBV2,TRBD2,CASSELAGGPYEQFF,TGTGCCAGCAGTGAACTAGCGGGGGGGCCATATGAGCAGTTCTTC
TRBJ1-5,TRBV6-5,-,CASSRGLFGNQPQHF,TGTGCCAGCAGCCGTGGACTCTTCGGGAATCAGCCCCAGCATTTT
TRBJ2-3,TRBV2,TRBD2,CASSESSGGFTDTQYF,TGTGCCAGCAGTGAATCCTCGGGGGGGTTCACAGATACGCAGTATTTT
TRBJ2-7,TRBV5-6,TRBD2,CASSLAAGGPYEQYF,TGTGCCAGCAGCCTAGCGGCGGGGGGTCCTTACGAGCAGTACTTC
TRBJ2-7,TRBV7-2,-,CASSLGGSKRYEQYF,TGTGCCAGCAGCTTAGGCGGGTCTAAAAGGTACGAGCAGTACTTC
TRBJ2-5,TRBV18,-,CASSLGLNQETQYF,TGTGCCAGCTCATTGGGACTGAACCAAGAGACCCAGTACTTC
TRBJ2-7,TRBV2,TRBD2,CASSGGSGGRLGKFF,TGTGCCAGCAGTGGGGGAAGCGGGGGGCGCTTGGGGAAGTTCTTC
TRBJ2-1,TRBV2,TRBD2,CASSLAGGTAEQFF,TGTGCCAGCAGTCTAGCGGGGGGAACAGCTGAGCAGTTCTTC
TRBJ2-7,TRBV28,TRBD1,CASSSGGDRLHEQYF,TGTGCCAGCAGTTCGGGTGGGGACAGACTCCACGAGCAGTACTTC
TRBJ1-6,TRBV19,TRBD1,CASRGTGGNSPLHF,TGTGCCAGTAGGGGGACAGGGGGTAATTCACCCCTCCACTTT
TRBJ2-7,TRBV28,-,CASSLNQRGFKNEQYF,TGTGCCAGCAGTTTAAATCAGCGAGGCTTTAAGAACGAGCAGTACTTC
TRBJ2-7,TRBV7-8,TRBD2,CASSLARRLAGSSYEQYF,TGTGCCAGCAGCTTAGCGCGTCGTCTAGCGGGGTCTTCCTACGAGCAGTACTTC
TRBJ1-3,TRBV19,-,CASSIDATGSGNTIYF,TGTGCCAGTAGTATAGACGCGACAGGCTCTGGAAACACCATATATTTT
TRBJ2-1,TRBV4-2,TRBD2,CASSQAGTSGGYNEQFF,TGTGCCAGCAGCCAAGCCGGGACTAGCGGGGGCTACAATGAGCAGTTCTTC
TRBJ2-7,TRBV7-8,-,CASSYNTAVRINEQYF,TGTGCCAGCAGCTATAACACAGCAGTCAGGATCAACGAGCAGTACTTC
TRBJ1-1,TRBV9,TRBD1,CASSVDWTGFAEAFF,TGTGCCAGCAGCGTAGATTGGACAGGGTTCGCTGAAGCTTTCTTT
TRBJ2-3,TRBV28,-,CASSPFTGRASTDTQYF,TGTGCCAGCAGCCCATTCACAGGGCGAGCCTCCACAGATACGCAGTATTTT
TRBJ1-2,TRBV19,-,CASSTGLNGYTF,TGTGCCAGTAGTACCGGACTGAATGGCTACACCTTC
TRBJ1-1,TRBV9,-,CASSPRVARGSTEAFF,TGTGCCAGCAGCCCCCGAGTTGCCAGGGGAAGCACTGAAGCTTTCTTT
TRBJ1-2,TRBV5-4,-,CASSPDSNYGYTF,TGTGCCAGCAGCCCGGACAGTAACTATGGCTACACCTTC
TRBJ2-7,TRBV6-5,TRBD1,CASSGQGSTYEQYF,TGTGCCAGCAGTGGACAGGGCTCAACCTACGAGCAGTACTTC
TRBJ2-1,TRBV4-3,TRBD2,CASSQGGASGGDYNEQFF,TGCGCCAGCAGCCAAGGAGGGGCTAGCGGGGGAGATTACAATGAGCAGTTCTTC
TRBJ1-2,TRBV19,-,CASSIDQGSYGYTF,TGTGCCAGTAGTATAGACCAGGGGTCGTATGGCTACACCTTC
TRBJ1-6,TRBV30,-,CAWSSARTLGSSYNSPLHF,TGTGCCTGGAGTTCCGCGCGAACCCTCGGGAGCTCCTATAATTCACCCCTCCACTTT
TRBJ2-2,TRBV6-6,-,CASSLNTGELFF,TGTGCCAGCAGCCTTAACACCGGGGAGCTGTTTTTT
TRBJ1-1,TRBV6-6,-,CASSPETATEAFF,TGTGCCAGCAGCCCGGAGACAGCGACTGAAGCTTTCTTT
TRBJ2-1,TRBV4-1,TRBD1,CASSQPGQGANEQFF,TGCGCCAGCAGCCAACCGGGACAGGGGGCGAATGAGCAGTTCTTC